This entry concerns a single T cell receptor (beta chain). These data originate in a study of beta chain features in type 1 diabetes. Expressed TCRB transcripts were sequenced after all isolated RNA was converted to cDNA. The protocol was immunoSEQ multiplex PCR, while the TCRdb copy is restricted to in-frame clones and leaves out a portion. Found here are under 800,000 clones, roughly 16% of them singletons; the top ten hold about 0.097%. This CDR3 spans 13 amino acids. V was clipped by 3 bases and J by 6 bases, with 11 bases between them. Germline V gene data show CDR1 as SGHTA and CDR2 as FQGNSA. The genes are TRBV7-2 and TRBJ1-1; the D gene is possibly TRBD1 (5 bases). The clonotype was recovered from a man between 18 and 29 years old in good health. The sample was naive CD4+ T cells from blood. The CDR3 coding sequence is TGTGCCAGCAGCTTGAGCAGGGAACCTGAAGCTTTCTTT. It encodes CASSLSREPEAFF.